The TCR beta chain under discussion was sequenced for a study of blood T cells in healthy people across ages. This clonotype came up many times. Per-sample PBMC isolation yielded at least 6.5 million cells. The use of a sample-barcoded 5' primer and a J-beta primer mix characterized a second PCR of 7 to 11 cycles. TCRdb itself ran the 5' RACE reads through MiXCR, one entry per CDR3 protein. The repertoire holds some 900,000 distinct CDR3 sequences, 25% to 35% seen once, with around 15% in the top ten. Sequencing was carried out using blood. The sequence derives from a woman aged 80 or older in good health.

The CDR3 DNA is TGCAGTGCTCATACCGCGGGGGGGCGGTCAGATGAGCAGTTCTTC. Its protein is CSAHTAGGRSDEQFF. This sequence joins TRBV20-1 and TRBJ2-1; 9 bases align to TRBD2. This CDR3 comprises 15 residues. The germline V gene has CDR1 DFQATT and CDR2 SNEGSKA (reference sequence). V lost 5 bases to trimming and J lost 8 bases; unmatched junction nucleotides: 13.